The T cell receptor beta chain described here comes from a study of cytomegalovirus exposure and HLA in healthy donors. General observations from the study: Rarity held for most TCR sequences, but there were some public TCRs that occurred in many donors. In vitro data verified a few CMV-associated chains as specific for CMV antigens.

Concerning this clone itself: Its antigen is still unknown.

Amplification used 60 Vbeta primers and 13 Jbeta primers. Profiled with immunoSEQ multiplex PCR; TCRdb holds only in-frame clones, not every one. The sample lists around 88,000 clones, under 85% occurring once. The CDR3 has 14 residues. J was trimmed by 6 bases and V by 8 bases; bases with no gene match: 8. Germline CDR1 and CDR2: WNHNN and SYGVQD (reference sequence). This clonotype was obtained from a man aged 50 to 59 in good health and CMV-seropositive. The chain joins TRBV10-1 to TRBJ2-4, with 9 bases that match TRBD1. The sequencing sample was made of PBMCs. The CDR3 DNA follows: TGCGCCAGCGCCCCGGGACAGGGAGTAAACATTCAGTACTTC. This translates into CASAPGQGVNIQYF.